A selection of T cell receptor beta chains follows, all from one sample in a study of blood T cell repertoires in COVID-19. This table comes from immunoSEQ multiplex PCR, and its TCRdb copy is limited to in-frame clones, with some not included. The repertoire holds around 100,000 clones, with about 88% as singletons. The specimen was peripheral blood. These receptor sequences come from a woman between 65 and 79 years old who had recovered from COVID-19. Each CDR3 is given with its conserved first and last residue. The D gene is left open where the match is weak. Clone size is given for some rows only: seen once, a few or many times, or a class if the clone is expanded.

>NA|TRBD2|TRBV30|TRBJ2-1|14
CAWNREVADNEQFF
TGTGCCTGGAATCGGGAGGTAGCCGACAATGAGCAGTTCTTC
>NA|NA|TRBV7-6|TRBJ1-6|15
CASSLRSAAGSPLHF
TGTGCCAGCAGCTTACGATCAGCTGCGGGGTCACCCCTCCACTTT
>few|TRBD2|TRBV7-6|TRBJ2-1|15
CASSLGLAGGNEQFF
TGTGCCAGCAGCTTAGGTCTAGCGGGAGGCAATGAGCAGTTCTTC
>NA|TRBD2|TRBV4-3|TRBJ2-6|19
CASSQRQRGTFSGANVLTF
TGCGCCAGCAGCCAACGGCAGCGGGGGACCTTCTCTGGGGCCAACGTCCTGACTTTC
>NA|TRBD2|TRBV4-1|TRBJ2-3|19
CASSQGGVLAGPKEDTQYF
TGCGCCAGCAGCCAAGGAGGTGTATTAGCGGGCCCTAAGGAAGATACGCAGTATTTT
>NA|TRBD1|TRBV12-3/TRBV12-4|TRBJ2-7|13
CASSRTGRYEQYF
TGTGCCAGCAGCCGGACAGGGAGATACGAGCAGTACTTC
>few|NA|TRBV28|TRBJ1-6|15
CASSLERVGVRTLHF
TGTGCCAGCAGTCTGGAGAGGGTGGGTGTGAGAACCCTCCACTTT
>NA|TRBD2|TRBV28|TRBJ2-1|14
CASSPLGREDEQFF
TGTGCCAGCAGTCCTTTGGGGAGGGAAGATGAGCAGTTCTTC
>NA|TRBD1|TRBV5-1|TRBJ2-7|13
CASSQGAQREQYF
TGCGCCAGCAGCCAGGGGGCGCAAAGGGAGCAGTACTTC
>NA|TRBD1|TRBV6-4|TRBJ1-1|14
CASRAEGAYTEAFF
TGTGCCAGCAGGGCCGAGGGGGCCTACACTGAAGCTTTCTTT
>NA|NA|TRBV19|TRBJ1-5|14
CASSLKGLNQPQHF
TGTGCCAGTAGTCTGAAGGGGCTGAATCAGCCCCAGCATTTT
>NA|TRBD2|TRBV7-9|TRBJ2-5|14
CASSPGTSKETQYF
TGTGCCAGCAGCCCCGGGACTAGCAAAGAGACCCAGTACTTC
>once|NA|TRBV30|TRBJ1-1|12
CAWSVTGLEAFF
TGTGCCTGGAGTGTAACAGGGCTTGAAGCTTTCTTT
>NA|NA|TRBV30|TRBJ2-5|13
CAWAGSGGETQYF
TGTGCCTGGGCCGGGTCAGGAGGAGAGACCCAGTACTTC